This T cell receptor (beta chain) was sequenced in a study of PD-1 blockade in classical Hodgkin lymphoma. CDR1 SGHRS and CDR2 YFSETQ come from the germline V gene. This CDR3 contains 15 residues. V shed 5 bases, J shed 1 base, and the junction held 4 bases outside the gene matches. Sequencing used immunoSEQ multiplex PCR; TCRdb keeps in-frame clones, though not all of them. Seen here are some 96,000 clones, roughly 79% observed once, and the top ten hold around 17%. Following autologous stem cell transplantation, relapse occurred in every patient, and exposure to brentuximab vedotin varied. Study-level findings and limits: The CD4+ diversity rise by C4D1 was clearest in complete responders. It was among complete responders that baseline diversity resembled that of newly diagnosed patients. Patients starting nivolumab less than 1 year after ASCT had lower diversity and were excluded from later analyses.

Concerning this clone: What it binds is unknown.

The sequence came from a human donor with classical Hodgkin lymphoma. The genes are TRBV5-1 and TRBJ2-1; 9 positions match TRBD2. The specimen comprised peripheral blood mononuclear cells (PBMCs), sampled before the second cycle of nivolumab. The CDR3 loop is CASSDSGGSYNEQFF. The CDR3 DNA sequence: TGCGCCAGCAGTGATAGCGGGGGTTCCTACAATGAGCAGTTCTTC.